This TCR beta chain was documented in a study of CD8 T cells in ankylosing spondylitis listed by TCRdb under 2017. For the wider study: The study set out to find disease-linked TCR variants by profiling T cell receptor beta repertoires in ankylosing spondylitis patients and healthy donors. Peripheral blood was sampled, and synovial fluid was also collected from ankylosing spondylitis patients. The whole study cohort included over a hundred healthy donors and around 25 ankylosing spondylitis patients. Overall results and qualifications from the work: According to the report, matched synovial fluid samples from ankylosing spondylitis patients were significantly enriched for the disease-linked clones. The disease-linked clones had a CD8+ phenotype and were found at relatively low frequencies in peripheral blood. Some motif variants had previously been reported in the synovial fluid and blood of reactive arthritis patients, which suggests shared mechanisms of disease initiation. A TCR beta motif made up of several highly homologous amino acid variants appeared to be characteristic of blood from ankylosing spondylitis patients.

V loses 7 bases of germline sequence and J loses 7 bases, and the interval between the two ends is 20 bases. The germline V gene sets CDR1 to SQVTM and CDR2 to ANQGSEA. Taken from cysteine to phenylalanine, the CDR3 has 13 residues. CDR3 DNA only is kept here, 39 bases in frame from base 1. The table lists this clonotype with many counts. Its target antigen remains unknown. No base qualities exist here, and no much larger clone lies one base off it. Sequencing was carried out with an Illumina HiSeq 2500. TCR beta libraries were prepared by quantitative 5'-RACE with molecular barcodes. As for the authors' bioinformatics: A new computational method, built on a probabilistic model of VDJ rearrangement, was used to identify disease-linked TCR variants. TCRdb reanalyzed the raw reads on its own, using fastp at Q25 for trimming and MiXCR for clone calling, and kept in-frame beta chains. Merged by CDR3 protein, the rows form single entries marked with the most common genes and DNA. TCRdb, not the original authors, processed these V and J calls. The sample contains roughly 35,000 distinct CDR3 sequences, 9.5% to 12% of them found a single time. The top ten clonotypes cover just over 20% of the sample.

Synovial fluid samples were matched to blood samples from the same ankylosing spondylitis patients. The origin of this receptor is a male donor with ankylosing spondylitis. The sequence joins TRBV29-1 to TRBJ2-7; a tentative D call is TRBD2 (5 bases match). The sample consisted of synovial fluid, either unsorted or a sorted T cell fraction (not recorded which). The DNA sequence reads TGCAGCGGAGCGGCCTCCGCGGTCGGGGAGCAGTACTTC. This yields the protein CSGAASAVGEQYF.